Listed below are T cell receptor beta chains from one sample, sequenced in a study of CD8 T cells in ankylosing spondylitis. One entry per CDR3 protein results from TCRdb running MiXCR on the 5' RACE reads. The repertoire includes some 140,000 distinct CDR3 sequences, 7.5% to 9.5% of them detected once, and 6% to 9.5% sits in the top ten. The sequencing input was synovial fluid, either unsorted or a sorted T cell fraction (not recorded which). The receptors were sampled from a male donor with ankylosing spondylitis. Each CDR3 is given with its conserved first and last residue. The D gene is left open where the match is weak. Some rows have no size entry. The others give once, few or many, or a class for an expanded clone.

abundance: NA
d_gene: NA
j_gene: TRBJ2-2
v_gene: TRBV6-1
CDR3nt: TGTGCCAGCAGCCGAGCCGTCGGGACTTACACCGGGGAGCTGTTTTTT
CDR3aa: CASSRAVGTYTGELFF

abundance: few
d_gene: NA
j_gene: TRBJ2-1
v_gene: TRBV11-2
CDR3nt: TGTGCCAGCAGCTTAAGATGGCGGGGCCAATTCTCCTACAATGAGCAGTTCTTC
CDR3aa: CASSLRWRGQFSYNEQFF

abundance: NA
d_gene: TRBD1
j_gene: TRBJ1-5
v_gene: TRBV30
CDR3nt: TGTGCCTGGAGTTCGTCCGGGACAGGGCTTTTTAGCAATCAGCCCCAGCATTTT
CDR3aa: CAWSSSGTGLFSNQPQHF

abundance: many
d_gene: NA
j_gene: TRBJ2-2
v_gene: TRBV6-2/TRBV6-3
CDR3nt: TGTGCCAGCATCTCGGGGGGCTCGAACACCGGGGAGCTGTTTTTT
CDR3aa: CASISGGSNTGELFF

abundance: many
d_gene: NA
j_gene: TRBJ2-7
v_gene: TRBV14
CDR3nt: TGTGCCAGCAGCCAAGTTTGGAGGCAGGGGTTTGTCAACGAGCAGTACTTC
CDR3aa: CASSQVWRQGFVNEQYF

abundance: NA
d_gene: NA
j_gene: TRBJ2-1
v_gene: TRBV5-1
CDR3nt: TGCGCCAGCAGCCCTGACAACTACAATGAGCAGTTCTTC
CDR3aa: CASSPDNYNEQFF

abundance: NA
d_gene: TRBD2
j_gene: TRBJ2-2
v_gene: TRBV25-1
CDR3nt: TGTGCCAGCAGTGAACTAGGGACTAGTGGTCCCGGGGAGCTGTTTTTT
CDR3aa: CASSELGTSGPGELFF

abundance: few
d_gene: NA
j_gene: TRBJ1-1
v_gene: TRBV7-9
CDR3nt: TGTGCCAGCAGCTTGGAGGTAGGACCTGAAGCTTTCTTT
CDR3aa: CASSLEVGPEAFF

abundance: few
d_gene: NA
j_gene: TRBJ1-1
v_gene: TRBV2
CDR3nt: TGTGCCAGCAGTGATTGGCAAGCCGGAAGGACTTTCTTT
CDR3aa: CASSDWQAGRTFF

abundance: few
d_gene: TRBD2
j_gene: TRBJ2-1
v_gene: TRBV28
CDR3nt: TGTGCCAGCAGTTTATGGACTAGCGGGGACTATAATGAGCAGTTCTTC
CDR3aa: CASSLWTSGDYNEQFF

abundance: many
d_gene: NA
j_gene: TRBJ1-1
v_gene: TRBV27
CDR3nt: TGTGCCAGCATTGACACCCCGAACACTGAAGCTTTCTTT
CDR3aa: CASIDTPNTEAFF

abundance: NA
d_gene: NA
j_gene: TRBJ2-6
v_gene: TRBV20-1
CDR3nt: TGCAGTGCCCTCCCCCGGGGTAGTTCTGGGGCCAACGTCCTGACTTTC
CDR3aa: CSALPRGSSGANVLTF

abundance: NA
d_gene: NA
j_gene: TRBJ2-7
v_gene: TRBV7-2
CDR3nt: TGTGCCAGCAGCTTCGCAGTGGGCGGTCGGAAGCAGTACTTC
CDR3aa: CASSFAVGGRKQYF

abundance: NA
d_gene: NA
j_gene: TRBJ2-5
v_gene: TRBV20-1
CDR3nt: TGCAGTGATCAAATGGGGGTCCAGGAGACCCAGTACTTC
CDR3aa: CSDQMGVQETQYF

abundance: NA
d_gene: NA
j_gene: TRBJ2-5
v_gene: TRBV20-1
CDR3nt: TGCAGTGCTGTCAGGGGTGAGACCCAGTACTTC
CDR3aa: CSAVRGETQYF

abundance: many
d_gene: NA
j_gene: TRBJ2-2
v_gene: TRBV27
CDR3nt: TGTGCCAGCAGTTTATACCGGGGCACCGGGGAGCTGTTTTTT
CDR3aa: CASSLYRGTGELFF

abundance: many
d_gene: TRBD1
j_gene: TRBJ1-1
v_gene: TRBV7-3
CDR3nt: TGTGCCAGCAGCTCGAGCCAGGGGGCTGAAGCTTTCTTT
CDR3aa: CASSSSQGAEAFF

abundance: few
d_gene: NA
j_gene: TRBJ2-6
v_gene: TRBV9
CDR3nt: TGTGCCAGCAGCGCCTTTGGTAAAGGGCTCTCTGGGGCCAACGTCCTGACTTTC
CDR3aa: CASSAFGKGLSGANVLTF

abundance: many
d_gene: NA
j_gene: TRBJ2-7
v_gene: TRBV28
CDR3nt: TGTGCCAGCAGTTCCCGGCGCGAGCAGTACTTC
CDR3aa: CASSSRREQYF

abundance: few
d_gene: NA
j_gene: TRBJ2-2
v_gene: TRBV7-3
CDR3nt: TGTGCCAGCAGTCTTAGCGGAGCCGGGGAGCTGTTTTTT
CDR3aa: CASSLSGAGELFF

abundance: NA
d_gene: TRBD1
j_gene: TRBJ1-2
v_gene: TRBV27
CDR3nt: TGTGCCAGCAGTAGACTACAGGGGAAAGGGATCCCCTATGGCTACACCTTC
CDR3aa: CASSRLQGKGIPYGYTF

abundance: few
d_gene: TRBD2
j_gene: TRBJ2-1
v_gene: TRBV4-2
CDR3nt: TGTGCCAGCAGCCAAGATCTACTAGCGGGAGACAATGAGCAGTTCTTC
CDR3aa: CASSQDLLAGDNEQFF

abundance: many
d_gene: NA
j_gene: TRBJ1-4
v_gene: TRBV5-1
CDR3nt: TGCGCCAGCAGCTTCGGCAGGGGAACTAATGAAAAACTGTTTTTT
CDR3aa: CASSFGRGTNEKLFF

abundance: few
d_gene: NA
j_gene: TRBJ2-1
v_gene: TRBV9
CDR3nt: TGTGCCAGCAGCGTTTATGGTTATGAGCAGTTCTTC
CDR3aa: CASSVYGYEQFF

abundance: few
d_gene: TRBD1
j_gene: TRBJ1-2
v_gene: TRBV20-1
CDR3nt: TGCAGTGCTAGCGGATCAGACAGGGTTAGGAACTACTATGGCTACACCTTC
CDR3aa: CSASGSDRVRNYYGYTF

abundance: NA
d_gene: NA
j_gene: TRBJ2-7
v_gene: TRBV12-3/TRBV12-4
CDR3nt: TGTGCCAGCAGCCCTCCGGAGGGAGCCTACGAGCAGTACTTC
CDR3aa: CASSPPEGAYEQYF

abundance: many
d_gene: NA
j_gene: TRBJ2-7
v_gene: TRBV28
CDR3nt: TGTGCCAGCAGTGGGGGGGGCCGCTACGAGCAGTACTTC
CDR3aa: CASSGGGRYEQYF

abundance: many
d_gene: NA
j_gene: TRBJ2-1
v_gene: TRBV7-2
CDR3nt: TGTGCCAGCAGCCTGGGGGGCGGGATAGGTGAGCAGTTCTTC
CDR3aa: CASSLGGGIGEQFF

abundance: NA
d_gene: NA
j_gene: TRBJ1-1
v_gene: TRBV24-1
CDR3nt: TGTGCCACCAGTGATACTCGTGGGGGGAACACTGAAGCTTTCTTT
CDR3aa: CATSDTRGGNTEAFF

abundance: many
d_gene: NA
j_gene: TRBJ2-7
v_gene: TRBV3-1
CDR3nt: TGTGCCAGCAGCCAACTCCGGGGGCCGGAGCGCTCCTACGAGCAGTACTTC
CDR3aa: CASSQLRGPERSYEQYF

abundance: many
d_gene: NA
j_gene: TRBJ1-1
v_gene: TRBV6-1
CDR3nt: TGTGCCAGCAGTGATGAACCAGGGACCACTGAAGCTTTCTTT
CDR3aa: CASSDEPGTTEAFF

abundance: few
d_gene: NA
j_gene: TRBJ1-2
v_gene: TRBV27
CDR3nt: TGTGCCAGCAGTCTTAAGCAGGATATCGGTGGCTACACCTTC
CDR3aa: CASSLKQDIGGYTF

abundance: few
d_gene: NA
j_gene: TRBJ1-5
v_gene: TRBV7-2
CDR3nt: TGTGCCAGCTGCCCCGATAGGGCTAGCAATCAGCCCCAGCATTTT
CDR3aa: CASCPDRASNQPQHF